This T cell receptor beta chain was recovered during a study of T cells in Graves' hyperthyroidism and ophthalmopathy. Broader study findings: With a median lead of around 5.9 months before onset, the model predicted ophthalmopathy.

The V end lost 0 bases, the J end lost 8 bases, and 21 bases lay between the germline ends. This CDR3 is built from 16 residues. Looked up from germline, CDR1 is DFQATT and CDR2 is SNEGSKA (reference sequence). The investigators amplified TCR beta CDR3 regions from RNA transcripts. An initial round of RT-PCR targeting the TCR CDR3 relied on the HTBI primer set. TCRdb re-derived calls from the multiplex PCR reads in MiXCR, one entry per CDR3 protein. In the table there are hundreds of thousands of distinct CDR3 sequences, about a sixth of which are singletons. Regarding this clonotype: The antigen remains undetermined.

The receptor's source is a woman aged 35 to 49 with Graves' ophthalmopathy. This sequence joins TRBV20-1 and TRBJ2-3; no reliable D call. The sample consisted of blood. The CDR3 DNA sequence: TGCAGTGCTAGAGATGATCGAAACCACGGGCGGAGTACGCAGTATTTT. Translation gives CSARDDRNHGRSTQYF.